This paragraph reports one TCR beta chain. These data originate in a study of T cells in Graves' hyperthyroidism and ophthalmopathy. In germline, CDR1 is SGDLS, CDR2 YYNGEE. Trimming removed 1 base from V and 9 bases from J; junction bases left unmatched: 4. The CDR3 runs to 14 residues. The CDR3 regions of TCR beta were amplified from RNA transcripts. The TCR CDR3 first-round RT-PCR relied on the HTBI primer set. Each CDR3 protein is one row after TCRdb ran MiXCR on the multiplex PCR reads. The sample contains 600,000 or so distinct CDR3 sequences, about a sixth of which appear only once. The specimen sequenced was blood. This chain uses TRBV9 with TRBJ2-1; 10 nucleotides line up with TRBD2. This sequence originates from a young woman with Graves' hyperthyroidism. The CDR3 sequence is CASSVSGRAVEQFF. CDR3 sequence (DNA): TGTGCCAGCAGCGTAAGCGGGAGGGCTGTTGAGCAGTTCTTC.